This T cell receptor (beta chain) emerged from a study of cytomegalovirus exposure and HLA in healthy donors. Study-wide background: The 110 or so validation repertoires used the same platform as the 650 to 850 first-cohort repertoires, a later analysis reported. Whole-study findings and limits: According to the study, 160 or so TCR beta chains were cytomegalovirus-associated.

Worth noting for this clone: What it binds is not known.

Looked up from germline, CDR1 is MNHEY and CDR2 is SMNVEV (reference sequence). Trimming took 5 bases from V and 6 from J; bases not matched to a gene: 7. The CDR3 covers 14 residues. Sequencing was performed with immunoSEQ multiplex PCR; in TCRdb, only in-frame clones are kept and a portion is missing. Of nearly 200,000 clones listed, around 83% are singletons. The TCR originated in a young woman in good health and CMV-seropositive. The sample was PBMCs. The chain combines TRBV27 with TRBJ1-2, with 9 bases aligning to TRBD1. The CDR3 sequence is CASSQYRGRDGYTF. The CDR3 DNA follows: TGTGCCAGCAGTCAATACAGGGGGCGGGATGGCTACACCTTC.